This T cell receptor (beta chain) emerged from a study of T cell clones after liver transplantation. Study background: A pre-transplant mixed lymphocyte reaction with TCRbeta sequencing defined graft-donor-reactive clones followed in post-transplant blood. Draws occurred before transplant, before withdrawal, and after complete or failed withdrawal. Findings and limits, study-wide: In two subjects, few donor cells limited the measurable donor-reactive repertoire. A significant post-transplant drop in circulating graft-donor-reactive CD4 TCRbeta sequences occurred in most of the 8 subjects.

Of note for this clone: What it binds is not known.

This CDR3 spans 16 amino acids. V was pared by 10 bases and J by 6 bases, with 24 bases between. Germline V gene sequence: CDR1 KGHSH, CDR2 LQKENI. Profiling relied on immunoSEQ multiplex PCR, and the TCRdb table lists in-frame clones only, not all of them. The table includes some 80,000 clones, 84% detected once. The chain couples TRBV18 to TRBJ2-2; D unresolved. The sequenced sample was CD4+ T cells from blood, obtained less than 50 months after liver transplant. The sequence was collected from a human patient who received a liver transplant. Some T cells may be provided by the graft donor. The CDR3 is CATTPGQPPVAGELFF. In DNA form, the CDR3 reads TGTGCCACAACGCCGGGCCAACCGCCCGTGGCCGGGGAGCTGTTTTTT. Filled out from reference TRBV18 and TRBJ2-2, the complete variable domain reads NAGVMQNPRHLVRRRGQEARLRCSPMKGHSHVYWYRQLPEEGLKFMVYLQKENIIDESGMPKERFSAEFPKEGPSILRIQQVVRGDSAAYFCATTPGQPPVAGELFFGEGSRLTVL.